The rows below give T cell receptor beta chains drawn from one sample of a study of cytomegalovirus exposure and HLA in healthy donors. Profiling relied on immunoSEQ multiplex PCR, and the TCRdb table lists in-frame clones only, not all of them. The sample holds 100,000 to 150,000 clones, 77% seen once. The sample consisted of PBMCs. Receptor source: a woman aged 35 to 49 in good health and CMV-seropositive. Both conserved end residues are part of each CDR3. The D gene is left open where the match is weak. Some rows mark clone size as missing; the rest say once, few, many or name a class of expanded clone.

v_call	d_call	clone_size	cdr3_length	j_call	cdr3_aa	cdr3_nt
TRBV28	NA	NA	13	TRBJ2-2	CASRLHPAGELFF	TGTGCCAGCAGGCTTCATCCGGCCGGGGAGCTGTTTTTT
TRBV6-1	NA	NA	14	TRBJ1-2	CASSEGRRIGGYTF	TGTGCCAGCAGTGAAGGGAGGAGGATAGGAGGCTACACCTTC
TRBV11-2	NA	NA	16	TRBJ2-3	CASSLTGYTSTDTQYF	TGTGCCAGCAGCTTGACAGGTTACACTAGCACAGATACGCAGTATTTT
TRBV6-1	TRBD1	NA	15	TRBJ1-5	CASSFQDRMNQPQHF	TGTGCCAGCAGTTTCCAGGACAGGATGAATCAGCCCCAGCATTTT
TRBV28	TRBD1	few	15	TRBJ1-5	CAARDRQFSNQPQHF	TGTGCGGCCCGGGACAGGCAGTTTAGCAATCAGCCCCAGCATTTT
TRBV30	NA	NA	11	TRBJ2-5	CAYRVGETQYF	TGTGCCTACAGGGTGGGAGAGACCCAGTACTTC
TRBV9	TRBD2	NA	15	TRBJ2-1	CASSPRLAGGNEQFF	TGTGCCAGCAGCCCAAGACTAGCGGGAGGGAATGAGCAGTTCTTC
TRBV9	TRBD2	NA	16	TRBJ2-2	CASSFMDSGRTGELFF	TGTGCCAGCAGTTTTATGGATAGCGGGAGAACCGGGGAGCTGTTTTTT
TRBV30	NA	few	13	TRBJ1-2	CAWSPGTNYGYTF	TGTGCCTGGAGTCCCGGGACTAACTATGGCTACACCTTC
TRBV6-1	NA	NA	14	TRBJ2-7	CASSDVPGRPEQYF	TGTGCCAGCAGTGACGTCCCAGGTCGTCCCGAGCAGTACTTC
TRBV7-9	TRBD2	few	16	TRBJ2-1	CASSSPGSGRSEEQFF	TGTGCCAGCAGCTCCCCGGGTAGCGGGAGATCCGAAGAGCAGTTCTTC
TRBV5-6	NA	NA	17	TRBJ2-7	CASSYSSGTLNSYEQYF	TGTGCCAGCAGCTATTCATCCGGGACACTGAATTCCTACGAGCAGTACTTC
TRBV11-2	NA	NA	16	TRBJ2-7	CASSLQGGLSSYEQYF	TGTGCCAGCAGTTTGCAGGGGGGCCTCTCCTCCTACGAGCAGTACTTC
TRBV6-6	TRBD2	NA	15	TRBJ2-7	CASSYRAGGPHEQYF	TGTGCCAGCAGTTACCGGGCGGGAGGGCCCCACGAGCAGTACTTC
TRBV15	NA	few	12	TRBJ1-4	CATSRDSREEFF	TGTGCCACCAGCAGAGATAGCCGGGAAGAGTTTTTT
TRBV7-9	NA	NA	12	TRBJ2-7	CASSLVHYEQYF	TGTGCCAGCAGCTTAGTCCACTACGAGCAGTACTTC
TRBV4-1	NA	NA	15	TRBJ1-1	CASSLSGGGRTEAFF	TGCGCCAGCAGCCTCTCGGGCGGGGGTCGAACTGAAGCTTTCTTT
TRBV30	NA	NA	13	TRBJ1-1	CAWSAADWTEAFF	TGTGCCTGGAGTGCCGCGGACTGGACTGAAGCTTTCTTT
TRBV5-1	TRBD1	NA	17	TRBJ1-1	CASSLWTGSLVDTEAFF	TGCGCCAGCAGCTTGTGGACAGGATCCTTGGTGGACACTGAAGCTTTCTTT
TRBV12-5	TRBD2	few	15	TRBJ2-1	CASGLLIGGVGEQFF	TGTGCTAGTGGTTTGCTAATTGGGGGGGTAGGGGAGCAGTTCTTC
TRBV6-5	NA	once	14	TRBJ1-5	CASRPTGGNQPQHF	TGTGCCAGCAGGCCGACAGGCGGGAATCAGCCCCAGCATTTT
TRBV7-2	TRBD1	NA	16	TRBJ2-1	CASSWAGTGVANEQFF	TGTGCCAGCAGCTGGGCCGGGACAGGGGTTGCCAATGAGCAGTTCTTC
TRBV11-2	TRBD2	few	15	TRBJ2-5	CASSSPGLAMKTQYF	TGTGCCAGCAGCTCTCCGGGACTAGCGATGAAGACCCAGTACTTC
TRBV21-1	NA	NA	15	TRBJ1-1	CASSASTGVWTEAFF	TGTGCCAGCAGCGCCTCGACAGGGGTATGGACTGAAGCTTTCTTT
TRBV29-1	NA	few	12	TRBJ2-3	CSVVGEERAQYF	TGCAGCGTCGTGGGTGAGGAGCGGGCGCAGTATTTT
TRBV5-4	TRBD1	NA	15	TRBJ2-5	CASSGQGASQETQYF	TGTGCCAGCAGCGGACAGGGGGCCAGCCAAGAGACCCAGTACTTC
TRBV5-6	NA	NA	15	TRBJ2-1	CASSAEGTSPHEQFF	TGTGCCAGCAGCGCGGAGGGGACTTCCCCTCATGAGCAGTTCTTC
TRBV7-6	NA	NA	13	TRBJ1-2	CASSFGGSGGYTF	TGTGCCAGCAGCTTCGGAGGCTCTGGTGGCTACACCTTC
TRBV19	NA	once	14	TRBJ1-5	CASSGGSGYQPQHF	TGTGCCAGTAGTGGGGGGTCAGGGTACCAGCCCCAGCATTTT
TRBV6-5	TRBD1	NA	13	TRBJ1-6	CASSRDSNSPLHF	TGTGCCAGCAGTCGGGACAGCAATTCACCCCTCCACTTT
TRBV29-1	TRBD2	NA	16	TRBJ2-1	CSVESTSGRAYNEQFF	TGCAGCGTTGAATCTACTAGCGGGAGGGCGTACAATGAGCAGTTCTTC
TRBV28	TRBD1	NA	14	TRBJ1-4	CASSDTGGSEKLFF	TGTGCCAGCAGTGATACAGGGGGCTCGGAAAAACTGTTTTTT
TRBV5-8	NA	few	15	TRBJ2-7	CASSPVSAGPYEQYF	TGTGCCAGCAGCCCGGTGTCGGCGGGACCTTACGAGCAGTACTTC
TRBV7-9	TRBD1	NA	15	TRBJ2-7	CASSRGGTGLSEQYF	TGTGCCAGCAGCCGCGGAGGGACAGGGTTAAGCGAGCAGTACTTC
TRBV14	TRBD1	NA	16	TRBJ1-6	CASSESGQVYNSPLHF	TGTGCCAGCAGCGAATCGGGACAGGTTTATAATTCACCCCTCCACTTT
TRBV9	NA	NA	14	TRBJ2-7	CASSVDHSSYEQYF	TGTGCCAGCAGCGTAGATCACAGCTCCTACGAGCAGTACTTC
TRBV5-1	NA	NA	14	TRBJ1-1	CASSLSGMNTEAFF	TGCGCCAGCAGCTTGTCGGGGATGAACACTGAAGCTTTCTTT
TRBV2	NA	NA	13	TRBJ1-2	CASSEGGGYGYTF	TGTGCCAGCAGTGAAGGGGGCGGCTATGGCTACACCTTC
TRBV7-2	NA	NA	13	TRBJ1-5	CASRGVGNQPQHF	TGTGCCAGCAGAGGGGTCGGCAATCAGCCCCAGCATTTT
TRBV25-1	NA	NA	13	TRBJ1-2	CASSAQWVNGYTF	TGTGCCAGCAGTGCACAGTGGGTTAATGGCTACACCTTC
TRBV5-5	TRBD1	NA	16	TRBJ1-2	CASSHDPRDRNYGYTF	TGTGCCAGCAGCCATGACCCTAGGGACAGAAACTATGGCTACACCTTC
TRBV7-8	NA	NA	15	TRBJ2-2	CASSDSGSGTGELFF	TGTGCCAGCAGCGACTCGGGGAGCGGAACCGGGGAGCTGTTTTTT
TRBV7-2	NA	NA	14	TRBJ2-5	CASSPHFGLETQYF	TGTGCCAGCAGCCCCCACTTTGGTTTGGAGACCCAGTACTTC
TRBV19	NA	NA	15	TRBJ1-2	CASSIGILANYGYTF	TGTGCCAGTAGTATAGGAATTTTAGCTAACTATGGCTACACCTTC
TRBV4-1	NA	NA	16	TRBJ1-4	CASSQDLTLANEKLFF	TGCGCCAGCAGCCAAGATTTAACCTTAGCTAATGAAAAACTGTTTTTT
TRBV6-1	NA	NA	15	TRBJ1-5	CASSAEGVGNQPQHF	TGTGCCAGCAGTGCGGAAGGAGTCGGAAATCAGCCCCAGCATTTT